Presented here are 8 T cell receptor beta chains from one specimen sequenced in a study of T cells after yellow fever vaccination (dated by TCRdb to between 2018 and 2021). Libraries were built with 5' RACE. The listed sequencing device is Illumina NovaSeq 6000. TCRdb redid the processing of the public reads, applying fastp at Q25 and MiXCR, and retained in-frame beta chains. Identical CDR3 proteins give one entry, which carries the most common genes and DNA. The sample yields a few hundred thousand distinct CDR3 sequences; about 5% were counted once. The ten biggest clones cover 3% to 4% of the sample. What this sample's treatment or condition label stands for: live attenuated yellow fever vaccine strain. The sequencing used CD4+ T cells sorted from PBMCs, collected on the day of the yellow fever booster vaccination. Source of these receptors: a man aged 18 to 35 who received the YFV17D yellow fever vaccine.

Many counts were recorded for this clonotype. The V and J genes are TRBV7-2 and TRBJ2-2; D ambiguous. V lost 2 bases, J lost 3 bases, and 1 base lay in between. This CDR3 has 12 residues. Germline V lookup: CDR1 SGHTA, CDR2 FQGNSA. The CDR3 DNA is TGTGCCAGCAGCTTATACACCGGGGAGCTGTTTTTT. It codes for CASSLYTGELFF.

This clonotype showed up just a few times. The chain has TRBV18 and TRBJ2-5, with a possible D match to TRBD2 (6 bases). Germline CDR1 and CDR2: KGHSH and LQKENI. The CDR3 has 15 residues. The germline V and J ends were trimmed by 2 bases and 4 bases, with 14 bases remaining between them. The CDR3 loop is CASSPLGIAAETQYF. CDR3 sequence (DNA): TGTGCCAGCTCACCATTAGGGATAGCGGCAGAGACCCAGTACTTC.

The chain uses TRBV10-3 and TRBJ1-3; D remains ambiguous. Germline V gene sequence: CDR1 ENHRY, CDR2 SYGVKD. Trimming cost V 3 bases and J 0 bases, with 15 bases left between them. The CDR3 has 17 residues. This CDR3 is CAISDQEGRSSGNTIYF. The CDR3, as DNA: TGTGCCATCAGTGACCAGGAGGGAAGGAGCTCTGGAAACACCATATATTTT.

The chain links TRBV2 to TRBJ1-2, with 8 bases identical to TRBD1. Per germline, CDR1 SNHLY and CDR2 FYNNEI. V trimming: 1 base; J trimming: 10 bases; junction bases outside the gene matches: 2. The CDR3 consists of 12 residues. This chain's CDR3 is CASSEDRGSYTF. The CDR3 coding sequence is TGTGCCAGCAGTGAAGACAGGGGGTCCTACACCTTC.

This clonotype was found a few times. The chain employs TRBV7-9 and TRBJ2-3, with D hard to call. The CDR3 is made up of 14 amino acids. The germline V gene encodes CDR1 SEHNR and CDR2 FQNEAQ (reference sequence). V was cut by 6 bases and J by 6 bases, with 16 bases left in between. This CDR3 reads CASSYDVVPDTQYF. The DNA for the CDR3 is TGTGCCAGCAGTTACGACGTGGTGCCGGATACGCAGTATTTT.

In its sample, this clonotype was seen many times. This chain connects TRBV2 to TRBJ2-7; D gene unclear. V lost 3 bases and J lost 2, with 5 bases in between. CDR3 length equals 12 residues. CDR1 and CDR2 from the germline V gene are SNHLY and FYNNEI. CDR3 DNA sequence: TGTGCCAGCAGTGAGAACGCCTACGAGCAGTACTTC. Translating it yields CASSENAYEQYF.

This clonotype came up many times. The chain is built from TRBV2 and TRBJ2-1; the D is unclear. Trimming pared 4 bases from V and 9 bases from J, leaving 10 bases between. This CDR3 has 12 residues. Germline CDR1 and CDR2: SNHLY and FYNNEI. In DNA, the CDR3 is TGTGCCAGCAGTGTAAGGGTGGGTGAGCAGTTCTTC. Encoded protein: CASSVRVGEQFF. The complete variable domain, with remaining parts taken from reference TRBV2 and TRBJ2-1, reads EPEVTQTPSHQVTQMGQEVILRCVPISNHLYFYWYRQILGQKVEFLVSFYNNEISEKSEIFDDQFSVERPDGSNFTLKIRSTKLEDSAMYFCASSVRVGEQFFGPGTRLTVL.

Only a few counts were recorded for this clonotype. V and J are TRBV9 and TRBJ2-5; no clear D gene. The V and J ends lost 2 bases and 3 bases respectively, with 8 bases between them. From germline, CDR1 is SGDLS and CDR2 YYNGEE. There are 13 residues in the CDR3. The CDR3, as DNA: TGTGCCAGCAGCGTCAGAGCTGAAGAGACCCAGTACTTC. Protein: CASSVRAEETQYF.